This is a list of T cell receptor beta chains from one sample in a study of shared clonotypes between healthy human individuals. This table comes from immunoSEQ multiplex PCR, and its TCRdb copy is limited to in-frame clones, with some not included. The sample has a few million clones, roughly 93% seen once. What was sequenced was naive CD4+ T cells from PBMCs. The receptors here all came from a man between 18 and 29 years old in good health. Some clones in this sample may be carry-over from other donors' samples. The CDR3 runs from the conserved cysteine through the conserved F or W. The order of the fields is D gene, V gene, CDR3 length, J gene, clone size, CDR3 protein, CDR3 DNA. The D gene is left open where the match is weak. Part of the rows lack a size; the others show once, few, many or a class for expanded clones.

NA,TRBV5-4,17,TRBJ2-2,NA,CASSSSPGGQNTGELFF,TGTGCCAGCAGCTCTAGTCCGGGCGGGCAAAACACCGGGGAGCTGTTTTTT
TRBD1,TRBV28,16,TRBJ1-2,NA,CASSVLFGTGSYGYTF,TGTGCCAGCAGTGTCCTTTTCGGGACAGGGTCGTATGGCTACACCTTC
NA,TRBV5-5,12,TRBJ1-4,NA,CASSPADEKLFF,TGTGCCAGCAGCCCGGCGGATGAAAAACTGTTTTTT
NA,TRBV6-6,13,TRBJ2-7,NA,CASSLTRSDEQYF,TGTGCCAGCAGCCTTACTAGATCCGACGAGCAGTACTTC
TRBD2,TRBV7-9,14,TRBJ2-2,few,CASSHGRATGELFF,TGTGCCAGCAGCCACGGGAGGGCAACCGGGGAGCTGTTTTTT
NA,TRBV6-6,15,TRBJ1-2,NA,CASSYSLAANYGYTF,TGTGCCAGCAGTTACAGCTTGGCAGCTAACTATGGCTACACCTTC
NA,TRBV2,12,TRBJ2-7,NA,CASSEGGHEQYF,TGTGCCAGCAGTGAGGGGGGTCACGAGCAGTACTTC
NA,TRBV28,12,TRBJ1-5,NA,CASSLPPRPQHF,TGTGCCAGCAGTTTACCCCCCCGGCCCCAGCATTTT
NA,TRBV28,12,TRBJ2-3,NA,CASSLLGDTQYF,TGTGCCAGCAGTCTCCTGGGGGATACGCAGTATTTT
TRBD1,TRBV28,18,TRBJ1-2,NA,CASSLEGTVGRLDYGYTF,TGTGCCAGCAGTTTAGAAGGGACAGTTGGACGACTAGACTATGGCTACACCTTC
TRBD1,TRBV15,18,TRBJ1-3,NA,CATSSGGGFYSSGNTIYF,TGTGCCACCAGCAGTGGAGGGGGCTTCTACAGCTCTGGAAACACCATATATTTT
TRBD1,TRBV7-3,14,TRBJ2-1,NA,CASSPTDRYNEQFF,TGTGCCAGCAGCCCGACGGACAGGTACAATGAGCAGTTCTTC
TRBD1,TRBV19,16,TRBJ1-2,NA,CASSKRRQGKGYGYTF,TGTGCCAGTAGTAAAAGAAGACAGGGGAAGGGCTATGGCTACACCTTC
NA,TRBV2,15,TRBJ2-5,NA,CASSASRVGQETQYF,TGTGCCAGCAGCGCTTCCCGGGTGGGACAAGAGACCCAGTACTTC
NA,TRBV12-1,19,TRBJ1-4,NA,CASSLRQGGSGTANEKLFF,TGTGCCAGCAGCCTAAGACAGGGCGGGTCAGGGACGGCTAATGAAAAACTGTTTTTT
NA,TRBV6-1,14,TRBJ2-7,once,CASKTSRTVYEQYF,TGTGCCAGCAAGACTTCCAGGACGGTTTACGAGCAGTACTTC
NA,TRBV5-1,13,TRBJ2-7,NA,CASSPTLTGEQYF,TGCGCCAGCAGCCCCACCCTGACGGGCGAGCAGTACTTC
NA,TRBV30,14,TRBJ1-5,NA,CAWSVTGGAQPQHF,TGTGCCTGGAGTGTAACGGGTGGGGCTCAGCCCCAGCATTTT
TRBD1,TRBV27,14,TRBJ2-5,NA,CASRDRGGVETQYF,TGTGCCAGCAGGGACAGGGGGGGAGTGGAGACCCAGTACTTC
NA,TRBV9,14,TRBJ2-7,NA,CASGRADYAYEQYF,TGTGCCAGCGGAAGGGCGGACTACGCCTACGAGCAGTACTTC
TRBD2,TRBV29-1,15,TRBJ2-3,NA,CSEIGLAGNTDTQYF,TGCAGCGAAATCGGACTAGCGGGAAACACAGATACGCAGTATTTT
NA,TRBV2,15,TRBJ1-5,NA,CASSAGGRSNQPQHF,TGTGCCAGCAGTGCGGGGGGCAGGAGCAATCAGCCCCAGCATTTT
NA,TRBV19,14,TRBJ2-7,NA,CASSSWDRGYEQYF,TGTGCCAGTAGCTCATGGGACCGCGGGTACGAGCAGTACTTC
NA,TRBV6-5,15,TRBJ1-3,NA,CASSSRRSRGNTIYF,TGTGCCAGCAGTTCCCGTCGGTCCCGGGGGAACACCATATATTTT
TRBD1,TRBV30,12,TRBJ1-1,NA,CAWMTGGTEAFF,TGTGCCTGGATGACAGGGGGCACTGAAGCTTTCTTT
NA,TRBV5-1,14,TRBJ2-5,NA,CASSTQEVWETQYF,TGCGCCAGCAGCACCCAGGAGGTCTGGGAGACCCAGTACTTC
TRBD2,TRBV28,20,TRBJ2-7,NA,CASGGLAGGPGSRTPYEQYF,TGTGCCAGCGGGGGACTAGCGGGAGGTCCAGGCTCCCGAACCCCCTACGAGCAGTACTTC
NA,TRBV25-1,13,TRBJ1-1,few,CASSEAGRNEAFF,TGTGCCAGCAGTGAGGCAGGGAGAAATGAAGCTTTCTTT
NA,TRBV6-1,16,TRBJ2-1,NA,CASSERGRGAYNEQFF,TGTGCCAGCAGTGAACGCGGGCGGGGCGCCTACAATGAGCAGTTCTTC
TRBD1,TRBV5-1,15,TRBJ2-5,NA,CASSGSGQGAETQYF,TGCGCCAGCAGCGGGTCGGGACAGGGGGCAGAGACCCAGTACTTC
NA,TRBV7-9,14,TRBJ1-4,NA,CASSFGGFNEKLFF,TGTGCCAGCAGCTTCGGAGGTTTTAATGAAAAACTGTTTTTT
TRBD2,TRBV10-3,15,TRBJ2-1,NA,CAISQGLAGVDEQFF,TGTGCCATCAGCCAGGGACTAGCGGGAGTGGATGAGCAGTTCTTC
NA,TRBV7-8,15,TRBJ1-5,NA,CASSFARTSNQPQHF,TGTGCCAGCAGCTTTGCCAGGACAAGCAATCAGCCCCAGCATTTT
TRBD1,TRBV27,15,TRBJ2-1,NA,CASSRTGGSYNEQFF,TGTGCCAGCAGCCGAACAGGGGGCTCCTACAATGAGCAGTTCTTC